Described below is a single T cell receptor (beta chain) sequence and its context. At least ten counts were recorded for this clone. Its target antigen remains unknown. The input lacks base qualities; no much larger clone sits a single base away. Library preparation employed PCR. The instrument given in TCRdb is Illumina HiSeq 4000. The TCR beta-chain CDR3 region of each patient was profiled by high-throughput sequencing. As for how the authors treated the data: Drawing on CDR3 differences between clinicopathological groups, the researchers built a classifier meant to tell apart patients with distant-metastatic papillary thyroid cancer. Repertoire diversity was assessed with the Shannon index, and tumor-blood repertoire similarity with the Morisita-Horn index. Through fastp at Q25 and MiXCR, TCRdb rebuilt clones from the public reads, retaining in-frame beta chains. None of the V and J calls come from the authors' own analysis; TCRdb made them. This sample lists 30,000 or so clones; 6% to 9.5% were detected once. About two fifths of the sample rests with the top ten.

The CDR3, cysteine through phenylalanine, is 15 amino acids long. Of all the DNA, just the CDR3 is kept, 45 bases in frame from base 1. V lost 3 bases and J lost 2 bases; the stretch between them is 8 bases long. The germline V gene provides CDR1 SGHTA and CDR2 FQGNSA. The data were obtained in a study of metastatic and nonmetastatic thyroid tumors (TCRdb year 2020). Notes on the research overall: Repertoires were compared across peripheral blood and tumor or nodule tissue samples from malignant and benign thyroid patients.

No treatment had been received by any patient before thyroid surgery. Using T-cell receptor beta sequencing, the researchers looked back retrospectively at clinical samples from patients, gathered between about 2011 and 2018. General findings and caveats noted by the study authors: TCR beta diversity was reported as significantly higher in malignant tumors than in benign nodules, in both blood and tumor samples.

Input material: blood. The TCR was taken from a female donor with papillary thyroid cancer or a benign thyroid nodule (not recorded which). Some clones in this sample may be carry-over from other donors' samples. The chain was built from TRBV7-2 and TRBJ2-6; TRBD1 is perhaps the D gene, given 6 matching bases. CDR3 protein: CASSLQGTGANVLTF. The DNA is as follows: TGTGCCAGCAGCTTGCAGGGGACTGGGGCCAACGTCCTGACTTTC.